Presented here are 23 T cell receptor beta chains from one specimen sequenced in a study of long-term antiretroviral therapy in people with HIV. The libraries were made with immunoSEQ v3.0 at survey level. The protocol was immunoSEQ multiplex PCR, while the TCRdb copy is restricted to in-frame clones and leaves out a portion. The data show some 43,000 clones, roughly nine tenths seen once. The sample consisted of unsorted PBMCs, taken 0.1 years before starting antiretroviral therapy. These receptors came from a woman in her fifties or sixties with HIV.

The CDR3 coding sequence is TGTGCCACCAGCAGACCAGGGGGCGTAAGCTACACCTTC. It codes for CATSRPGGVSYTF. This chain uses TRBV15 with TRBJ1-2, with 8 bases lining up with TRBD1. The CDR3 runs 13 residues. Germline CDR1 is LNHNV and CDR2 is YYDKDF (reference sequence). V trimming: 2 bases; J trimming: 9 bases; junction bases outside the gene matches: 5.

The gene calls are TRBV19 and TRBJ1-5; D unresolved. CDR1 is LNHDA, CDR2 SQIVND, per germline (reference sequence). The CDR3 extends over 15 amino acids. V was pared by 2 bases and J by 4 bases, with 12 bases between. The CDR3 region has the DNA TGTGCCAGTAGTATACCCGGCAAGAAAAATCAGCCCCAGCATTTT. Translation: CASSIPGKKNQPQHF.

This chain uses TRBV2 with TRBJ2-1; 9 positions match TRBD2. The CDR3 sequence is 13 residues long. Unmatched junction bases numbered 1, after V lost 6 bases and J lost 4 bases. Per germline, CDR1 SNHLY and CDR2 FYNNEI. CDR3 nucleotides: TGTGCCAGCAGCCTAGCGGGGTACAATGAGCAGTTCTTC. This gives the protein CASSLAGYNEQFF.

The chain carries TRBV5-6 and TRBJ1-3; TRBD1 is a possible D gene (6 bases). The V and J ends lost 3 bases and 0 bases respectively, with 13 bases between them. Per the germline V gene, CDR1 is SGHDT and CDR2 is YYEEEE. CDR3 size: 16 residues. CDR3 sequence reads: CASSSGGRNSGNTIYF. The CDR3 nucleotides read TGTGCCAGCAGCTCCGGGGGCCGGAACTCTGGAAACACCATATATTTT.

The V call is TRBV2, the J call TRBJ2-3; D unclear. CDR3 length equals 14 residues. Germline CDR1 is SNHLY and CDR2 is FYNNEI. Trimming pared 8 bases from V and 2 bases from J, leaving 14 bases between. CDR3 residues: CASWIGPITDTQYF. The CDR3 nucleotides read TGTGCCAGCTGGATAGGCCCCATCACAGATACGCAGTATTTT.

This clone was counted a single time. This chain uses TRBV7-3 with TRBJ2-3, with 9 bases identical to TRBD1. CDR1 is SGHTA and CDR2 is FQGTGA in the germline V gene. Germline trimming cut 3 bases from V and 6 bases from J; bases unmatched to any gene: 4. The CDR3 totals 14 residues. The CDR3 sequence: CASSLGQGLDTQYF. CDR3 sequence (DNA): TGTGCCAGCAGCTTGGGACAGGGTTTGGATACGCAGTATTTT.

DNA of the CDR3: TGTGCCAGCAGCCAATACGAGGAAAACTATGGCTACACCTTC. Residues: CASSQYEENYGYTF. The V and J genes are TRBV16 and TRBJ1-2; D not certain. The CDR3 has 14 amino acids. The V gene lost 1 base and the J gene lost 2 bases, with 8 bases spanning the gap. Germline V gene lookup returns CDR1 KGHSY and CDR2 FQNENV. The full variable domain, its missing parts supplied by reference TRBV16 and TRBJ1-2, is GEEVAQTPKHLVRGEGQKAKLYCAPIKGHSYVFWYQQVLKNEFKFLISFQNENVFDETGMPKERFSAKCLPNSPCSLEIQATKLEDSAVYFCASSQYEENYGYTFGSGTRLTVV.

J is TRBJ2-3 and V is TRBV7-8; 8 positions match TRBD2. The CDR3 is 15 amino acids. Germline CDR1 is SGHVS and CDR2 is FQNEAQ. The V segment lost 5 bases and the J segment 5 bases; nucleotides outside the gene matches: 9. The CDR3 sequence is CASSLGSGGKDTQYF. For the CDR3, the DNA is TGTGCCAGCAGCCTAGGGAGCGGGGGAAAAGATACGCAGTATTTT. Full variable domain (missing parts from reference TRBV7-8 and TRBJ2-3): GAGVSQSPRYKVAKRGQDVALRCDPISGHVSLFWYQQALGQGPEFLTYFQNEAQLDKSGLPSDRFFAERPEGSVSTLKIQRTQQEDSAVYLCASSLGSGGKDTQYFGPGTRLTVL.

A few counts support this clone. The chain joins TRBV4-3 to TRBJ2-3, with TRBD1 matching over 9 bases. In germline, CDR1 is LGHNA, CDR2 YSLEER. J lost 1 base, V lost 4 bases, and 12 bases had no gene match. This CDR3 has 18 amino acids. In DNA form, the CDR3 reads TGCGCCAGCAGCCTCATACCGGGACAGGGATCGGGCACAGATACGCAGTATTTT. Protein product: CASSLIPGQGSGTDTQYF.

The J gene is TRBJ2-3, the V gene TRBV6-4; D uncertain. CDR3 length: 13 residues. V lost 2 bases and J lost 2, with 5 bases in between. The germline gives CDR1 MRHNA, CDR2 SNTAGT. The DNA for the CDR3 is TGTGCCAGCAGTGACGGGGTCACAGATACGCAGTATTTT. It yields the protein CASSDGVTDTQYF.

This chain connects TRBV6-1 to TRBJ2-1; no clear D. This CDR3 has 13 residues. Trimming removed 7 bases from V and 3 bases from J, with 10 bases in between. Germline loops: CDR1 MNHNS, CDR2 SASEGT. CDR3 nucleotides: TGTGCCAGCATCAACAGAGACTACAATGAGCAGTTCTTC. This sequence encodes CASINRDYNEQFF.

This clone was picked up one time. The chain carries TRBV2 and TRBJ2-1; D might be TRBD1 (6 bases). The CDR3 is 12 amino acids. The germline V and J ends were trimmed by 6 bases and 11 bases, with 14 bases remaining between them. CDR1 is SNHLY, CDR2 FYNNEI, per germline. The CDR3 is CASRDSPLKQFF. CDR3 coding DNA: TGTGCCAGCAGGGACAGTCCTTTGAAGCAGTTCTTC.

The chain carries TRBV19 and TRBJ2-5, with a tentative D call TRBD1 (6 bases). The CDR3 totals 15 residues. V gave up 4 bases and J gave up 2 bases, with 14 bases separating them. Germline V gene data show CDR1 as LNHDA and CDR2 as SQIVND (reference sequence). CDR3 bases: TGTGCCAGTAGTAACAGGGCAGATTGGCAAGAGACCCAGTACTTC. This encodes CASSNRADWQETQYF.

This clone showed up just once. V gene TRBV30 combines with J gene TRBJ1-4, with 7 positions matching TRBD1. This CDR3 is built from 13 residues. The germline V gene has CDR1 GTSNPN and CDR2 SVGIG (reference sequence). V lost 4 bases, J lost 8 bases, and 7 bases stayed unmatched. The CDR3: CAWMGTVREKLFF. CDR3 coding DNA: TGTGCCTGGATGGGGACAGTAAGAGAAAAACTGTTTTTT.

This clone was seen more than once but under ten times. The rearrangement uses TRBV4-2 and TRBJ2-7; no reliable D call. This CDR3 spans 15 amino acids. The V gene's germline CDR1 is LGHNA and CDR2 YNFKEQ. The germline V and J ends were trimmed by 0 bases and 1 base, with 10 bases remaining between them. The CDR3 nucleotides are TGTGCCAGCAGCCAAGATAAATCAGCTTCCTACGAGCAGTACTTC. Amino acids: CASSQDKSASYEQYF.

The CDR3 DNA is TGTGCCAGCAGCTTGTCCAGGGGCCCGGGAGAGACCCAGTACTTC. Translated: CASSLSRGPGETQYF. This chain joins TRBV7-9 and TRBJ2-5; perhaps TRBD1 as D (6 bases). The germline CDR1 and CDR2 sequences are SEHNR and FQNEAQ (reference sequence). Trimming removed 3 bases at V and 4 bases at J, with 15 bases between. The length of the CDR3 is 15 residues.

This rearrangement joins TRBV6-6 to TRBJ2-7, with D perhaps being TRBD1 or TRBD2 (5 bases each). This CDR3 is built from 12 residues. Trimming pared 5 bases from V and 8 bases from J, leaving 13 bases between. Germline assignment: CDR1 MNHNY and CDR2 SVGAGI (reference sequence). CDR3 bases: TGTGCCAGCAGTGGGACCCCTAAGCAGCAGTACTTC. Encoded protein: CASSGTPKQQYF.

This chain connects TRBV27 to TRBJ1-2; unclear D gene. Germline loops: CDR1 MNHEY, CDR2 SMNVEV (reference sequence). Trimming stripped 0 bases from V and 1 base from J, with 9 bases between. CDR3 length: 15 amino acids. The CDR3 is CASSLSMSFNYGYTF. In DNA, the CDR3 is TGTGCCAGCAGTTTATCGATGTCTTTTAACTATGGCTACACCTTC.

This clone was detected only a few times. The gene calls are TRBV2 and TRBJ1-2; no clear D. The V gene's germline CDR1 is SNHLY and CDR2 FYNNEI. The CDR3 extends over 13 amino acids. With 8 bases removed from V and 6 bases from J, the gap between germline ends came to 16 bases. For the CDR3, the DNA is TGTGCCAGCGAGATCGGTGGGAGGGATGGCTACACCTTC. Translating gives CASEIGGRDGYTF.

V gene TRBV5-6 combines with J gene TRBJ2-5; D gene unclear. The CDR3 covers 13 residues. The V end lost 6 bases, the J end lost 4 bases, and 13 bases lay between the germline ends. CDR1 SGHDT and CDR2 YYEEEE come from the germline V gene. The CDR3 spells CASTGKPLETQYF. The CDR3 nucleotides are TGTGCCAGCACAGGAAAGCCCCTAGAGACCCAGTACTTC.

As to this clone: The junction departs from germline at one end; a sequencing error may be responsible. The CDR3 nucleotides read TGTGCTAGCAGCTTAGCGGCTAATCTGTACACCGGGGAGCTGTTTTTT. It encodes CASSLAANLYTGELFF. This chain connects TRBV7-7 to TRBJ2-2; perhaps TRBD2 as D (6 bases). CDR3 length equals 16 residues. Germline CDR1 SSHAT, CDR2 FNYEAQ (reference sequence).

Comment on this clone: Other DNA sequences in the same sample also yield this CDR3. The V gene is TRBV18, the J gene TRBJ1-2; no firm D call. Germline V gives CDR1 KGHSH, CDR2 LQKENI. The CDR3 length is 12 residues. Between the trimmed V and J ends, which lost 6 bases and 6 bases, there was a span of 11 bases. Here the CDR3 reads CASSPVYDGYTF. The CDR3 nucleotides read TGTGCCAGCTCCCCCGTCTATGATGGCTACACCTTC.

V and J are TRBV29-1 and TRBJ2-3; TRBD1 agrees at 8 bases. The V gene end was trimmed by 0 bases and the J gene end by 6 bases; junction bases not matched to a gene: 14. The germline gives CDR1 SQVTM, CDR2 ANQGSEA. The CDR3 totals 17 residues. CDR3 nucleotide sequence: TGCAGCGTTGAAGATTTTTCCGGGACAGGAGGTGGGGATACGCAGTATTTT. Residues: CSVEDFSGTGGGDTQYF.